The 5 T cell receptor beta chains below come from one sample, sequenced in a study of control samples from healthy donors and cancer patients. Repertoires were generated with immunoSEQ multiplex PCR, while TCRdb's copy carries only in-frame clones and drops some. Of more than 50,000 clones in the sample, nearly 90% are singletons; the top ten hold roughly 3.8%. The sequenced material came from blood. These receptors came from a man over 45 in good health.

The CDR3 coding sequence is TGCAGTGCTAGTCCGGCGAGTGGCAATCAGCCCCAGCATTTT. Its protein is CSASPASGNQPQHF. The chain is built from TRBV20-1 and TRBJ1-5; D remains ambiguous. Germline CDR1 reads DFQATT; CDR2 reads SNEGSKA (reference sequence). Trimming left V 3 bases short and J 2 bases short, with 11 bases between. There are 14 residues in the CDR3.

V is TRBV9 and J is TRBJ2-3, with no clear D. CDR1 and CDR2 from the germline V gene are SGDLS and YYNGEE. CDR3 length equals 15 residues. Trimming cost V 1 base and J 0 bases, with 9 bases left between them. The CDR3 sequence: CASSVSSSSTDTQYF. CDR3 nucleotides: TGTGCCAGCAGCGTATCAAGCAGCAGCACAGATACGCAGTATTTT.

This clone was recorded once. This chain joins TRBV11-3 and TRBJ2-5; possibly TRBD2 for D (6 bases). CDR3 size: 15 residues. Germline CDR1 and CDR2: SGHNT and YENEEA. V lost 5 bases, J lost 2 bases, and 15 bases lay in between. CDR3 residues: CASSRPLAPQETQYF. The CDR3 bases are TGTGCCAGCAGCAGACCACTAGCACCTCAAGAGACCCAGTACTTC.

This clone was picked up one time. The chain carries TRBV18 and TRBJ2-7; 12 nucleotides match TRBD1. CDR1 and CDR2 (germline): KGHSH, LQKENI. This CDR3 region has 17 residues. Trimming at V came to 3 bases and at J to 4 bases, leaving 10 bases not matched to a gene. CDR3 residues: CASSPHFPGQGAYEQYF. CDR3 nucleotides: TGTGCCAGCTCACCGCATTTTCCGGGACAGGGGGCTTACGAGCAGTACTTC.

This chain uses TRBV25-1 with TRBJ2-5; a possible D gene is TRBD2 (6 bases). V was trimmed by 3 bases and J by 5 bases, leaving 13 bases between them. Germline loops: CDR1 MGHDK, CDR2 SYGVNS. The length of the CDR3 is 14 residues. The CDR3 sequence is CASSEEGPRETQYF. CDR3 DNA sequence: TGTGCCAGCAGTGAGGAGGGGCCCCGGGAGACCCAGTACTTC.